These 19 T cell receptor beta chains were sequenced from one sample in a study of graft-versus-host responses after intestinal transplantation. No antigen is known for these receptors. Sequenced by immunoSEQ multiplex PCR; TCRdb stores in-frame clones only, minus some. The table records around 93,000 clones, about nine tenths of them present only once. This sample comprised unstimulated CD8+ T cells sorted from spleen or lymph node cells, obtained before intestinal transplant. The origin of the receptors is a human donor who received an intestinal transplant.

The chain is built from TRBV30 and TRBJ2-5, with 7 bases aligning to TRBD1. This CDR3 region has 15 residues. The germline CDR1 and CDR2 sequences are GTSNPN and SVGIG (reference sequence). V was pared by 5 bases and J by 1 base, with 10 bases of the junction left unmatched. The CDR3 bases are TGTGCCTGGGATCCAATACAGGGGTTCCAAGAGACCCAGTACTTC. Translated, it gives CAWDPIQGFQETQYF.

This chain links TRBV6-5 with TRBJ2-1, with 7 bases lining up with TRBD2. Germline V lookup: CDR1 MNHEY, CDR2 SVGAGI. This CDR3 comprises 14 residues. V dropped 8 bases and J dropped 4; count of bases not matched to a gene: 8. The CDR3 is CASGYSGPYNEQFF. DNA for the CDR3: TGTGCCAGCGGATATAGCGGGCCATACAATGAGCAGTTCTTC.

The chain couples TRBV5-6 to TRBJ1-1; D uncertain. V lost 4 bases, J lost 1 base, and 8 bases lay in between. CDR3 length equals 13 residues. Per the germline V gene, CDR1 is SGHDT and CDR2 is YYEEEE. The DNA of the CDR3 is TGTGCCAGCAGCCCAACAACGAACACTGAAGCTTTCTTT. Encoded protein: CASSPTTNTEAFF. The variable domain in full, completed from reference TRBV5-6 and TRBJ1-1, reads DAGVTQSPTHLIKTRGQQVTLRCSPKSGHDTVSWYQQALGQGPQFIFQYYEEEERQRGNFPDRFSGHQFPNYSSELNVNALLLGDSALYLCASSPTTNTEAFFGQGTRLTVV.

This clone turned up a few times. The genes are TRBV4-1 and TRBJ2-2; D unresolved. CDR1 and CDR2 (germline): MGHRA, YSYEKL. The CDR3 totals 14 residues. Trimming left V 4 bases short and J 1 base short, with 7 bases between. In nucleotides, the CDR3 is TGCGCCAGCAGCCCCGCAGAGAACACCGGGGAGCTGTTTTTT. Protein: CASSPAENTGELFF.

The sample holds a few counts of this clone. The chain joins TRBV6-5 to TRBJ1-5; TRBD1 is a possible D gene (6 bases). V gave up 8 bases and J gave up 4 bases, with 18 bases separating them. There are 15 residues in the CDR3. Germline assignment: CDR1 MNHEY and CDR2 SVGAGI. This chain's CDR3 is CASSLTGTRNQPQHF. The CDR3 coding sequence is TGTGCCAGCTCGTTAACCGGGACAAGGAATCAGCCCCAGCATTTT.

The chain joins TRBV15 to TRBJ2-1; 7 bases are shared with TRBD1. With 2 bases clipped from V and 4 bases from J, the junction kept 5 bases outside the gene matches. Germline V CDR1 and CDR2: LNHNV, YYDKDF (reference sequence). This CDR3 has 15 amino acids. The CDR3 sequence: CATSRSRDSYNEQFF. CDR3 coding DNA: TGTGCCACCAGCAGATCCCGGGACAGTTACAATGAGCAGTTCTTC.

The chain uses TRBV11-2 and TRBJ2-5, with 11 bases that match TRBD2. This CDR3 comprises 16 residues. The V segment lost 4 bases and the J segment 1 base; nucleotides outside the gene matches: 5. Per germline, CDR1 SGHAT and CDR2 FQNNGV. CDR3: CASSSETSGGQETQYF. In DNA, the CDR3 is TGTGCCAGCAGCTCGGAAACTAGCGGGGGCCAAGAGACCCAGTACTTC.

This chain uses TRBV25-1 with TRBJ2-3, with 8 bases identical to TRBD1. Germline V CDR1 and CDR2: MGHDK, SYGVNS. The ends lost 4 bases at V and 1 base at J; junction bases unmatched: 7. This CDR3 is built from 16 residues. The CDR3 DNA sequence: TGTGCCAGCAGTGGGGGACAGGAATTCCGCACAGATACGCAGTATTTT. It is translated as CASSGGQEFRTDTQYF.

V and J are TRBV12-5 and TRBJ2-4; possibly TRBD1 for D (5 bases). Trimming took off 1 base at V and 7 bases at J, with 23 bases between the two ends. This CDR3 spans 18 amino acids. Per the germline V gene, CDR1 is LGHNT and CDR2 is FRNRAP. CDR3 DNA: TGTGCTAGTGGTTTGGCACACACCACCTCCGCAGGGATTAACATTCAGTACTTC. Translating gives CASGLAHTTSAGINIQYF.

The chain uses TRBV6-5 and TRBJ1-1, with D perhaps matching TRBD1 (5 bases). The CDR3 covers 14 residues. Per germline, CDR1 MNHEY and CDR2 SVGAGI. V gave up 2 bases and J gave up 1 base, with 8 bases separating them. CDR3 region: CASSYRGRNTEAFF. The CDR3 DNA follows: TGTGCCAGCAGTTACAGGGGACGGAACACTGAAGCTTTCTTT.

This clone appeared a few times. V and J are TRBV7-9 and TRBJ2-2; 12 positions agree with TRBD1. This CDR3 region has 16 residues. V dropped 5 bases and J dropped 5; count of bases not matched to a gene: 6. CDR1 SEHNR and CDR2 FQNEAQ come from the germline V gene (reference sequence). The CDR3 spells CASSGRDRGLTGELFF. The CDR3 region has the DNA TGTGCCAGCAGCGGAAGGGACAGGGGGCTTACCGGGGAGCTGTTTTTT.

J is TRBJ1-2 and V is TRBV29-1; D possibly corresponds to TRBD1 (5 bases). V was shortened by 6 bases and J by 6 bases, with 11 bases between the two germline ends. Germline CDR1 SQVTM, CDR2 ANQGSEA. The CDR3 consists of 11 residues. CDR3 amino acids: CSVMDTNGYTF. The CDR3, as DNA: TGCAGCGTCATGGACACGAATGGCTACACCTTC.

The chain couples TRBV6-5 to TRBJ2-1; 8 bases align to TRBD1. CDR3 length: 15 amino acids. In germline, CDR1 is MNHEY, CDR2 SVGAGI. With V trimmed by 5 bases and J by 6 bases, 9 bases remained unmatched. CDR3 nucleotide sequence: TGTGCCAGCAGTCGACAGGGGATTAGGGGCAATGAGCAGTTCTTC. Translation gives CASSRQGIRGNEQFF.

The chain employs TRBV4-1 and TRBJ2-7; the D gene is possibly TRBD2 (5 bases). Trimming removed 3 bases from V and 1 base from J, with 7 bases in between. Per the germline V gene, CDR1 is MGHRA and CDR2 is YSYEKL. The CDR3 contains 13 residues. The CDR3 DNA is TGCGCCAGCAGCCACGAGGGATCCTACGAGCAGTACTTC. Translated, it gives CASSHEGSYEQYF.

The chain employs TRBV5-1 and TRBJ2-1; 14 positions agree with TRBD2. Germline CDR1 reads SGHRS; CDR2 reads YFSETQ. CDR3 length: 14 amino acids. Trimming cost V 4 bases and J 10 bases; bases outside gene matches: 4. For the CDR3, the DNA is TGCGCCAGCAGCCCGGGACTAGCGGGAGAGGAGCAGTTCTTC. Amino acid sequence: CASSPGLAGEEQFF.

The chain carries TRBV14 and TRBJ2-2; 10 bases are a match to TRBD2. The trim removed 4 bases at V and 1 base at J, leaving 3 bases unmatched. The CDR3 loop spans 16 amino acids. In germline, CDR1 is SGHDN, CDR2 FVKESK. CDR3 DNA sequence: TGTGCCAGCAGCCCAAGGACTAGCGGGAACACCGGGGAGCTGTTTTTT. This encodes CASSPRTSGNTGELFF.

This chain joins TRBV4-1 and TRBJ2-1; D is unresolved. The CDR3 has 17 amino acids. CDR1 MGHRA and CDR2 YSYEKL come from the germline V gene. V lost 4 bases and J 1 base, leaving 17 bases between the germline ends. This CDR3 is CASSRSDGPGSYNEQFF. In nucleotides, the CDR3 is TGCGCCAGCAGCCGTTCCGACGGACCCGGTTCCTACAATGAGCAGTTCTTC.

With regard to this clone: The final CDR3 position lacks the conserved phenylalanine or tryptophan, pointing to a likely read error. The chain uses TRBV6-1 and TRBJ1-1; D might be TRBD1 (6 bases). V lost 4 bases and J 1 base, leaving 7 bases between the germline ends. Germline V gene lookup returns CDR1 MNHNS and CDR2 SASEGT. The CDR3 loop spans 13 amino acids. CDR3 DNA sequence: TGTGCCAGCAGTGGGACAGCGAACACTGAAGCTTTCCTT. Translation: CASSGTANTEAFL.

The rearrangement joins TRBV6-5 to TRBJ1-6; D possibly corresponds to TRBD1 (5 bases). V lost 0 bases to trimming and J lost 7 bases, with 7 bases between them. This CDR3 is built from 14 residues. Germline V gene lookup returns CDR1 MNHEY and CDR2 SVGAGI. The CDR3 loop reads CASSYSSGNSPLHF. The CDR3 nucleotides are TGTGCCAGCAGTTACTCTTCAGGGAATTCACCCCTCCACTTT.